This T cell receptor beta chain derives from a study of tumor and adjacent non-tumor tissue in lung cancer. Study-wide context: Patients comprised over 9 adenocarcinoma, a couple of squamous cell carcinoma and 1 small cell lung cancer.

The library came from three nested PCR rounds adapted from ARM-PCR protocols. One entry per CDR3 protein results from TCRdb running MiXCR on the multiplex PCR reads. The sample holds more than 85,000 distinct CDR3 sequences, 61% seen once. The CDR3 sequence is 14 residues long. The germline V gene encodes CDR1 SQVTM and CDR2 ANQGSEA. Trimming stripped 5 bases from V and 1 base from J, with 11 bases between. This sample's RNA came from whole unsorted tissue. This clonotype has at least ten counts. The gene calls are TRBV29-1 and TRBJ2-2; D tentatively fits TRBD1 or TRBD2 (5 bases each). Material for sequencing was lung tumor tissue. The receptor was isolated from a man between 65 and 79 years old with non-small cell lung cancer. CDR3: CSVSGTLNTGELFF. The DNA for the CDR3 is TGCAGCGTTTCCGGGACCCTGAACACCGGGGAGCTGTTTTTT.